This T cell receptor beta chain was documented in a study of T cell responses to AZD1222 COVID-19 vaccine. TCRdb keeps only in-frame clones here, not all; method: immunoSEQ multiplex PCR. Of approximately 180,000 clones listed, more than 80% are singletons. Findings and caveats of the study: Recipients of two AZD1222 doses showed rising Spike-specific TCR breadth and depth. Only a handful of AZD1222 recipients were seropositive at baseline. Spike regions recognized by vaccine-associated CD4 TCRs spanned the protein, led by 160-218 and 743-854.

Germline trimming cut 4 bases from V and 10 bases from J; bases unmatched to any gene: 7. The CDR3 totals 15 residues. In regard to this clone: Its specificity is not known.

This chain links TRBV5-3 with TRBJ2-1, with 14 bases that match TRBD2. TRBV5-3 is reported as an ORF; its role is uncertain. The receptor was isolated from an adult in good health. The sample consisted of peripheral blood, taken on day 0 of AZD1222 vaccination. Here the CDR3 DNA reads TGTGCCAGAAGCCCCGGGACTAGCGGGAGTAACGAGCAGTTCTTC. This translates into CARSPGTSGSNEQFF.